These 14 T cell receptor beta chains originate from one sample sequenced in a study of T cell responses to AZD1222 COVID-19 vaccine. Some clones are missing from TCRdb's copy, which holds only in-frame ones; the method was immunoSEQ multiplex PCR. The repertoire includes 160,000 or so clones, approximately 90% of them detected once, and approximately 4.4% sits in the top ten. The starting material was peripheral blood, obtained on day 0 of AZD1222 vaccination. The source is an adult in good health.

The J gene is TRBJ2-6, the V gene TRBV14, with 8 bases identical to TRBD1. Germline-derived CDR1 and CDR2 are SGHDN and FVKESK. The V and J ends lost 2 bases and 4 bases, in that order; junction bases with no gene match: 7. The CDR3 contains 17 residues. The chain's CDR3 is CASSQRYQGAGANVLTF. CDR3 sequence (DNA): TGTGCCAGCAGCCAAAGGTACCAGGGGGCCGGGGCCAACGTCCTGACTTTC.

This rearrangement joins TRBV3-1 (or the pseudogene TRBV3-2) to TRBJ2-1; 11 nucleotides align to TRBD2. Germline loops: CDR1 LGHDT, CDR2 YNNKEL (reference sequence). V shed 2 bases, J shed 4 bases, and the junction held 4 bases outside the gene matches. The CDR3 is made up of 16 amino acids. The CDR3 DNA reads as TGTGCCAGCAGCCAACCACTAGCGGGAGCGTACAATGAGCAGTTCTTC. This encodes CASSQPLAGAYNEQFF.

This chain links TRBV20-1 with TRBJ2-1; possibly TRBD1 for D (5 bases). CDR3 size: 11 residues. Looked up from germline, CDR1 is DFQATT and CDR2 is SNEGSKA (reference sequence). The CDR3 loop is CQMDKYNEQFF. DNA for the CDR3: TGCCAGATGGACAAATACAATGAGCAGTTCTTC.

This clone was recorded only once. CDR3 sequence (DNA): TGTGCCAGCTGCCCGGGTCAGGGATCACGGCAGTTCTTC. Its translation: CASCPGQGSRQFF. The chain combines TRBV12-3 or TRBV12-4 with TRBJ2-1, with D perhaps TRBD1 (5 bases). The CDR3 has 13 residues. Trimming removed 8 bases at V and 12 bases at J, with 20 bases between.

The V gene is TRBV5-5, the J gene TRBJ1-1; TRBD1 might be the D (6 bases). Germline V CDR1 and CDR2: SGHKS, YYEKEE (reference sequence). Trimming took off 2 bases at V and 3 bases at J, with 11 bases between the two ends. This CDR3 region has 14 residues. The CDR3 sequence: CASSLNDRYTEAFF. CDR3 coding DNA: TGTGCCAGCAGCTTAAACGACAGGTACACTGAAGCTTTCTTT.

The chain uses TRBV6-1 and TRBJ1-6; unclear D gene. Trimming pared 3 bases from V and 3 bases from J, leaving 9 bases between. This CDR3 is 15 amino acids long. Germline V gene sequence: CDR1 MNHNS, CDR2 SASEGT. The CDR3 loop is CASSERQDYNSPLHF. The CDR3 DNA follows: TGTGCCAGCAGTGAGCGGCAGGACTATAATTCACCCCTCCACTTT.

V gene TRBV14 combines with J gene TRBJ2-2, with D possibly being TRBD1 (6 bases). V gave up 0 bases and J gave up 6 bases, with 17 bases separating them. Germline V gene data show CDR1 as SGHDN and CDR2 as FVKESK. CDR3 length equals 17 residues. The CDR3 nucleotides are TGTGCCAGCAGCCAAGATCGGACAGTAGGGAAAGCCGGGGAGCTGTTTTTT. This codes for CASSQDRTVGKAGELFF.

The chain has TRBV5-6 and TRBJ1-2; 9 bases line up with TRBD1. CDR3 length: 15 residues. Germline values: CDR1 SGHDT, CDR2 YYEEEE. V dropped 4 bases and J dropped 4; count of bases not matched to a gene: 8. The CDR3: CASSRPGQGPYGYTF. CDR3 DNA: TGTGCCAGCAGCAGGCCGGGACAGGGTCCCTATGGCTACACCTTC.

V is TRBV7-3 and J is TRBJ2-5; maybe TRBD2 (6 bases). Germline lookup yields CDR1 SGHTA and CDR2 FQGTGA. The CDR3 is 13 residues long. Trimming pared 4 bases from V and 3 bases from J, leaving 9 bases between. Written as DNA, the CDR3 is TGTGCCAGCAGCTCTCGACTAGAAGAGACCCAGTACTTC. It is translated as CASSSRLEETQYF. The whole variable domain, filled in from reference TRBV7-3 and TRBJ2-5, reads GAGVSQTPSNKVTEKGKYVELRCDPISGHTALYWYRQSLGQGPEFLIYFQGTGAADDSGLPNDRFFAVRPEGSVSTLKIQRTERGDSAVYLCASSSRLEETQYFGPGTRLLVL.

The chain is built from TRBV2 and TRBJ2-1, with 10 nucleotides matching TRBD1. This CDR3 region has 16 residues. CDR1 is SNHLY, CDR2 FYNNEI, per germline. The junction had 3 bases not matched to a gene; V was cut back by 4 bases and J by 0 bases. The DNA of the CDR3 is TGTGCCAGCAGTGGACAGGGGGCCAGCTCCTACAATGAGCAGTTCTTC. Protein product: CASSGQGASSYNEQFF.

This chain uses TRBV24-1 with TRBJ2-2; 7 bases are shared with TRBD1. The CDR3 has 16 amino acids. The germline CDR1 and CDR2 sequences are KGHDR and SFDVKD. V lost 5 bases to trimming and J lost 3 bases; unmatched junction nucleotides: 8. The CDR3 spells CATSGARDRHTGELFF. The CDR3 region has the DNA TGTGCCACCAGTGGCGCCCGGGACAGACACACCGGGGAGCTGTTTTTT.

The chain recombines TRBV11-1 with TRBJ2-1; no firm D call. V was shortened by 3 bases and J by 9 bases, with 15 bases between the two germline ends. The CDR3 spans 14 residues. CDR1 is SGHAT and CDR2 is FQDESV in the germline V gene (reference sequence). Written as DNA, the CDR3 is TGTGCCAGCAGCTTTCGGGCCGCGCGGATTGAGCAGTTCTTC. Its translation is CASSFRAARIEQFF.

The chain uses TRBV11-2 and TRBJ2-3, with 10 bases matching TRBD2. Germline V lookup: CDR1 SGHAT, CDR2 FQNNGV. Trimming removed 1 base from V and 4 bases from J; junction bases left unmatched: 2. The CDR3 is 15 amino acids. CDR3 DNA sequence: TGTGCCAGCAGCTTAGCTAGCGGGAGATCAGATACGCAGTATTTT. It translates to CASSLASGRSDTQYF.

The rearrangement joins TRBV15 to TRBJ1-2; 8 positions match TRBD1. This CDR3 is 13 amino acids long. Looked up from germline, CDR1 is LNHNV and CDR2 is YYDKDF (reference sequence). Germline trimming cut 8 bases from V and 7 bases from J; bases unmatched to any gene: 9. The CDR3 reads CATGARTGSGYTF. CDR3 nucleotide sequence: TGTGCCACCGGGGCCCGGACAGGGTCTGGCTACACCTTC. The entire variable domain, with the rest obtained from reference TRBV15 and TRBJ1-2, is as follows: DAMVIQNPRYQVTQFGKPVTLSCSQTLNHNVMYWYQQKSSQAPKLLFHYYDKDFNNEADTPDNFQSRRPNTSFCFLDIRSPGLGDTAMYLCATGARTGSGYTFGSGTRLTVV.